This T cell receptor beta chain derives from a study of B cell selection in AIRE deficiency (dated by TCRdb to between 2018 and 2020). Study-level background: TCRbeta repertoires of sorted blood CD4+ conventional T cells and regulatory T cells were compared between AIRE-deficient patients and healthy controls. The TCR-sequenced cohort comprised roughly five AIRE-deficient APECED patients and roughly five healthy control donors. Findings and caveats that apply to the study as a whole: Approximately 33% of the Treg TCRbeta sequences shared among healthy donors turned up in patient Tconv cells, suggesting that Treg-biased clones are diverted into the Tconv compartment. Shared Treg sequences had shorter CDR3s, which reflects a bias toward rearrangements containing few non-templated nucleotide insertions. Of approximately 3,900 shared Treg TCRbeta sequences, approximately 29% were shared only among healthy donors and roughly 9.4% only among patients, suggesting less efficient Treg selection without AIRE. TCRBV gene usage, CDR3 length and TCR diversity in Tconv and Treg cells from AIRE-deficient patients were found to be similar to those in cells from healthy donors. Sequencing covered only TCRbeta chains, and about two fifths of shared healthy-donor Treg sequences were also present in healthy Tconv, possibly due to differing TCRalpha chains.

Cut back by 9 bases and 6 bases, the V and J ends lie 17 bases apart. Taken from cysteine to phenylalanine, the CDR3 has 13 residues. The kept DNA is CDR3 alone, 39 bases in frame from the first base. Per the germline V gene (reference sequence), LNHDA is the CDR1 and SQIVND is the CDR2. CD4+CD127+ cells were sorted as the conventional CD4 T cell population. Control samples came from healthy donors unrelated to the patients. A FACSAria flow cytometer was used to sort the Tconv and Treg cells intended for TCRbeta sequencing. Sorted cells were collected in 5-ml round-bottom polystyrene tubes, and dry cell pellets were stored frozen at -80 degrees C prior to sequencing. As for this clone: Its target antigen remains unknown. No base qualities exist here, and no much larger clone lies one base off it.

TCRbeta chain sequencing was performed with the immunoSEQ platform. The authors' pipeline ran thus. Pooled conventional T cell repertoires yielded 1x10^5 or so distinct in-frame TCRbeta sequences from patients and approximately 140,000 from healthy donors. Public Treg TCRbeta sequences were defined as those shared by two or more individuals and were then searched for in Tconv repertoires. To test for differences between groups, Mann-Whitney U tests with Bonferroni-Dunn correction were run in GraphPad Prism 7.03. As stored in TCRdb, this immuneACCESS dataset retains in-frame rearrangements with V and J assigned. A fraction of the clones does not appear; measured against another copy, unresolved V genes explain less than half of the discrepancy, and the remainder lacks a known reason. The V and J calls and clone size come from that table; D and trimming were worked out from the DNA. Present in this sample are around 23,000 clones, around 95% of which were seen just once. The ten largest clones capture about 0.25% of the sample.

The receptor chain draws on TRBV19 and TRBJ1-2; TRBD1 is perhaps the D gene, given 5 matching bases. The sequenced sample was CD4+CD127+ conventional T cells sorted from PBMCs. The sequence derives from a human donor in good health. CDR3 loop: CASNAGTWDGYTF. At the DNA level, the sequence is TGTGCCAGCAACGCCGGGACCTGGGATGGCTACACCTTC.